A selection of T cell receptor beta chains follows, all from one sample in a study of Graves' ophthalmopathy and Graves' hyperthyroidism. In TCRdb, the multiplex PCR reads were re-called with MiXCR into one record per CDR3 protein. The sample consists of about 500,000 distinct CDR3 sequences, about two fifths of them appearing once. Material for sequencing was peripheral blood or thyroid tissue (not recorded which). The receptors here all came from an adult man with Graves' hyperthyroidism. CDR3s include the opening cysteine and the closing phenylalanine or tryptophan. A D gene is named only where the DNA matches it firmly. Size values are once, few and many counts, or a class for expanded clones, and some rows have none.

d_gene | abundance | j_gene | v_gene | CDR3aa | CDR3nt
TRBD1 | - | TRBJ1-1 | TRBV7-3 | CASSLTGYVEAFF | TGTGCCAGCAGCTTGACAGGGTATGTTGAAGCTTTCTTT
- | many | TRBJ2-5 | TRBV5-5 | CASSLVWPGPQYF | TGTGCCAGCAGCTTGGTCTGGCCGGGGCCCCAGTACTTC
TRBD2 | many | TRBJ2-2 | TRBV12-3/TRBV12-4 | CASSSLGLAYGELFF | TGTGCCAGCAGTTCCTTGGGACTAGCGTACGGGGAGCTGTTTTTT
TRBD2 | many | TRBJ2-5 | TRBV7-6 | CASSEGTILGETQYF | TGTGCCAGCAGCGAAGGGACTATCCTGGGGGAGACCCAGTACTTC
- | many | TRBJ1-2 | TRBV24-1 | CATSPGAGYGYTF | TGTGCCACCAGTCCAGGGGCCGGGTATGGCTACACCTTC
- | - | TRBJ2-7 | TRBV29-1 | CSVEDWGWEQYF | TGCAGCGTTGAAGATTGGGGCTGGGAGCAGTACTTC
TRBD1 | many | TRBJ2-5 | TRBV7-7 | CASSQGQGRQETQYF | TGTGCTAGCAGCCAAGGACAGGGTCGCCAAGAGACCCAGTACTTC
- | many | TRBJ2-7 | TRBV7-9 | CASSEQGHRDEQYF | TGTGCCAGCAGCGAACAGGGACACCGTGACGAGCAGTACTTC
- | many | TRBJ1-4 | TRBV29-1 | CSVVLGPTNERLFF | TGCAGCGTTGTCTTGGGGCCGACTAATGAAAGACTGTTTTTT
TRBD2 | - | TRBJ2-2 | TRBV7-2 | CASSSLRTSVTGELFF | TGTGCCAGCAGCTCCCTACGGACTAGCGTCACCGGGGAGCTGTTTTTT
- | many | TRBJ1-4 | TRBV10-2 | CASSESSIHPDRFNEKLFF | TGCGCCAGCAGTGAGTCTTCTATACACCCGGACAGATTTAACGAAAAACTGTTTTTT
- | - | TRBJ1-5 | TRBV7-9 | CASSFPSGKYNQPQHF | TGTGCCAGCAGCTTCCCTAGCGGGAAGTACAATCAGCCCCAGCATTTT
TRBD1 | few | TRBJ1-4 | TRBV3-1 | CASSQGWGQGNEKLFF | TGTGCCAGCAGCCAAGGTTGGGGACAGGGGAATGAAAAACTGTTTTTT
TRBD1 | many | TRBJ2-5 | TRBV19 | CASSTALTTGLRETQYF | TGTGCCAGTAGTACCGCCCTCACGACAGGGCTCCGGGAGACCCAGTACTTC
- | many | TRBJ2-2 | TRBV7-9 | CASSLFPNTGELFF | TGTGCCAGCAGCTTATTTCCGAACACCGGGGAGCTGTTTTTT
- | many | TRBJ1-1 | TRBV11-2 | CASSLVGPEAFF | TGTGCCAGCAGCTTAGTAGGGCCCGAAGCTTTCTTT
- | - | TRBJ1-4 | TRBV25-1 | CASRIGGDEKLFF | TGTGCCAGTCGAATAGGGGGGGATGAAAAACTGTTTTTT
TRBD2 | - | TRBJ2-1 | TRBV29-1 | CSVGGRGESNEQFF | TGCAGCGTTGGGGGGCGGGGGGAAAGCAATGAGCAGTTCTTC
- | many | TRBJ2-5 | TRBV5-6 | CASSLGRGEETQYF | TGTGCCAGCAGCTTAGGGAGAGGGGAAGAGACCCAGTACTTC
TRBD1 | many | TRBJ1-1 | TRBV7-6 | CASSPWEGAVTEAFF | TGTGCCAGCAGCCCATGGGAGGGGGCGGTTACTGAAGCTTTCTTT
- | - | TRBJ1-3 | TRBV7-2 | CASQTAGNTIYF | TGTGCCAGCCAGACAGCTGGAAACACCATATATTTT
- | many | TRBJ1-1 | TRBV5-1 | CASSRGNNLGTEAFF | TGCGCCAGCAGTAGGGGAAACAATCTGGGCACTGAAGCTTTCTTT
- | many | TRBJ1-4 | TRBV7-9 | CASSLYSGGNEKLFF | TGTGCCAGCAGCTTATACAGCGGAGGGAATGAAAAACTGTTTTTT
TRBD1 | many | TRBJ2-7 | TRBV5-5 | CASSLTRGFEQYF | TGTGCCAGCAGCTTGACCAGGGGGTTCGAGCAGTACTTC
TRBD1 | - | TRBJ1-1 | TRBV28 | CASRADRGTEAFF | TGTGCCAGCAGGGCAGACAGGGGGACTGAAGCTTTCTTT
- | many | TRBJ2-7 | TRBV7-8 | CASSLWETGLYEQYF | TGTGCCAGCAGCTTATGGGAGACAGGTCTCTACGAGCAGTACTTC
- | - | TRBJ1-6 | TRBV4-1 | CASSPGGGRGNSPLHF | TGCGCCAGCAGCCCAGGAGGGGGAAGAGGCAATTCACCCCTCCACTTT
- | few | TRBJ1-3 | TRBV27 | CASSLAIEGNTIYF | TGTGCCAGCAGCCTCGCGATTGAGGGAAACACCATATATTTT
- | - | TRBJ2-5 | TRBV24-1 | CDTNKGQETQYF | TGTGACACCAATAAGGGGCAAGAGACCCAGTACTTC
TRBD2 | many | TRBJ2-7 | TRBV20-1 | CSARGRLAGGYEQYF | TGCAGTGCTAGAGGGCGACTAGCGGGGGGCTACGAGCAGTACTTC
TRBD1 | many | TRBJ1-1 | TRBV19 | CASSINRGTEAFF | TGTGCCAGTAGTATTAACAGGGGAACTGAAGCTTTCTTT